The clone carrying this TCR beta chain has ten or more counts. Its antigen is not known. Germline lookup yields CDR1 SGHTA and CDR2 FQGTGA. The CDR3 contains 14 residues. V was trimmed by 3 bases and J by 7 bases, leaving 13 bases between them. The data stem from a study of cytomegalovirus exposure and HLA in healthy donors. The data were produced by immunoSEQ multiplex PCR, yet TCRdb's version contains in-frame clones alone and is incomplete. The sample carries roughly 180,000 clones, around nine tenths recorded once. General observations from the study: The study put 150 or so TCR beta chains on its list as cytomegalovirus-associated.

The sequenced sample was PBMCs. The chain uses TRBV7-3 and TRBJ2-1; TRBD1 is a possible D gene (7 bases). The receptor was isolated from a man aged 25-40 years in good health and CMV-seropositive. DNA of the CDR3: TGTGCCAGCAGCTTTGGAGGGGGCGGGAATGAGCAGTTCTTC. Residues: CASSFGGGGNEQFF.